The 18 T cell receptor beta chains in this list originate from one sample, sequenced in a study of blood T cell repertoires in COVID-19. Method: immunoSEQ multiplex PCR; TCRdb's copy keeps in-frame clones and lacks some. Of approximately 290,000 clones listed, roughly 80% are singletons. Sequencing used peripheral blood. All receptors derive from a person between 65 and 80 years old with COVID-19, enrolled during active disease.

In this sample, this clone turned up a few times. The chain is built from TRBV5-5 and TRBJ1-4, with D unclear. Between the trimmed V and J ends, which lost 0 bases and 7 bases, there was a span of 10 bases. In germline, CDR1 is SGHKS, CDR2 YYEKEE (reference sequence). This CDR3 has 14 amino acids. CDR3: CASSLALVGEKLFF. CDR3 DNA: TGTGCCAGCAGCTTGGCTCTAGTCGGTGAAAAACTGTTTTTT.

This clone showed up just once. The V and J genes are TRBV2 and TRBJ2-5; possibly TRBD2 for D (6 bases). The CDR3 runs to 11 residues. Germline loops: CDR1 SNHLY, CDR2 FYNNEI. V shed 3 bases and J shed 9 bases, with 8 bases lying between them. CDR3 in DNA: TGTGCCAGCAGTGAGTGGGGGGCCCAGTACTTC. It specifies CASSEWGAQYF.

This chain joins TRBV27 and TRBJ2-3; 12 nucleotides line up with TRBD2. The length of the CDR3 is 18 residues. V dropped 7 bases and J dropped 0; count of bases not matched to a gene: 11. The germline gives CDR1 MNHEY, CDR2 SMNVEV (reference sequence). The CDR3: CASNGLAGTYSSTDTQYF. In DNA, the CDR3 is TGTGCCAGCAATGGACTAGCGGGAACTTATTCTAGCACAGATACGCAGTATTTT.

This clone was detected many times. The genes are TRBV27 and TRBJ2-7; 11 bases are a match to TRBD2. The germline V gene encodes CDR1 MNHEY and CDR2 SMNVEV (reference sequence). V trimming: 6 bases; J trimming: 5 bases; junction bases outside the gene matches: 6. CDR3 length: 14 amino acids. CDR3 amino acids: CASRSLAGGHEQYF. DNA for the CDR3: TGTGCCAGCAGATCTCTAGCGGGAGGCCACGAGCAGTACTTC.

The chain joins TRBV29-1 to TRBJ2-7, with 7 bases matching TRBD1. Germline assignment: CDR1 SQVTM and CDR2 ANQGSEA. V gave up 6 bases and J gave up 5 bases; unmatched junction bases: 7. The CDR3 extends over 12 amino acids. CDR3 nucleotide sequence: TGCAGCGTCAATAAGGGGGCTGACGAGCAGTACTTC. Translated: CSVNKGADEQYF.

This chain joins TRBV19 and TRBJ2-2, with 11 bases that match TRBD1. The CDR3 sequence is 15 residues long. V lost 10 bases to trimming and J lost 5 bases; unmatched junction nucleotides: 9. Germline CDR1 is LNHDA and CDR2 is SQIVND (reference sequence). The CDR3 is CAIHLGDRGTGELFF. The DNA for the CDR3 is TGTGCCATCCACCTAGGGGACAGGGGGACCGGGGAGCTGTTTTTT.

The gene calls are TRBV28 and TRBJ2-7; TRBD1 aligns across 9 bases. The germline V gene encodes CDR1 MDHEN and CDR2 SYDVKM. The V and J ends lost 3 bases and 5 bases, in that order; junction bases with no gene match: 11. The CDR3 spans 16 residues. The DNA of the CDR3 is TGTGCCAGCAGTTTTGAACCGGGACAGGGTACCGACGAGCAGTACTTC. It translates to CASSFEPGQGTDEQYF.

The chain uses TRBV28 and TRBJ1-5; maybe TRBD1 (6 bases). Germline values: CDR1 MDHEN, CDR2 SYDVKM. The CDR3 covers 15 residues. Trimming shortened V by 6 bases and J by 5 bases, and 17 bases separated the two germline ends. The CDR3 DNA reads TGTGCCAGCAGCACCCCAGGACAGACCTATCAGCCCCAGCATTTT. It encodes CASSTPGQTYQPQHF.

The V and J genes are TRBV14 and TRBJ1-1; possible D gene TRBD1, 6 bases. V lost 4 bases and J 10 bases, leaving 22 bases between the germline ends. This CDR3 region has 15 residues. CDR1 and CDR2 from the germline V gene are SGHDN and FVKESK. CDR3 sequence (DNA): TGTGCCAGCAGCCCTCTAAGCGCGGACAGAGGCGGAGCTTTCTTT. Amino acid sequence: CASSPLSADRGGAFF.

The J gene is TRBJ1-4, the V gene TRBV5-1; 8 positions agree with TRBD1. The V gene's germline CDR1 is SGHRS and CDR2 YFSETQ. V shed 4 bases, J shed 4 bases, and the junction held 6 bases outside the gene matches. This CDR3 spans 15 amino acids. This CDR3 reads CASSGTGVFNEKLFF. In nucleotides, the CDR3 is TGCGCCAGCAGCGGGACAGGCGTATTTAATGAAAAACTGTTTTTT.

V gene TRBV5-1 combines with J gene TRBJ2-3; 10 positions agree with TRBD2. The germline CDR1 and CDR2 sequences are SGHRS and YFSETQ. The V gene end was trimmed by 4 bases and the J gene end by 2 bases; junction bases not matched to a gene: 7. This CDR3 has 16 residues. As DNA, the CDR3 is TGCGCCAGCAGCATACGACTAGCGGGCCACACAGATACGCAGTATTTT. It is translated as CASSIRLAGHTDTQYF.

V is TRBV2 and J is TRBJ2-7; the D gene is possibly TRBD2 (6 bases). Germline CDR1 and CDR2: SNHLY and FYNNEI. Trimming took 6 bases from V and 7 from J, leaving 10 bases between them. The CDR3 is 11 residues long. In DNA, the CDR3 is TGTGCCAGCAGATCCGCGGGGGAGCAGTACTTC. This translates into CASRSAGEQYF.

The CDR3 loop reads CASSGRTSGWINEQFF. CDR3 sequence (DNA): TGTGCCAGCAGCGGAAGGACTAGCGGGTGGATCAATGAGCAGTTCTTC. The rearrangement uses TRBV9 and TRBJ2-1, with 11 bases lining up with TRBD2. V dropped 3 bases and J dropped 6; count of bases not matched to a gene: 8. CDR1 is SGDLS and CDR2 is YYNGEE in the germline V gene. The CDR3 contains 16 residues.

The gene calls are TRBV6-6 and TRBJ2-2; perhaps TRBD2 as D (7 bases). The CDR3 runs to 16 residues. Germline lookup yields CDR1 MNHNY and CDR2 SVGAGI (reference sequence). V shed 0 bases and J shed 0 bases, with 8 bases lying between them. The CDR3 loop reads CASSYSGGPNTGELFF. CDR3 DNA: TGTGCCAGCAGTTACTCGGGGGGGCCGAACACCGGGGAGCTGTTTTTT.

The CDR3 region has the DNA TGTGCCAGCAGTTACGGACAAAGTGAGCAGTTCTTC. Its protein product is CASSYGQSEQFF. V and J are TRBV5-4 and TRBJ2-1, with D possibly being TRBD1 (5 bases). This CDR3 region has 12 residues. Germline V gives CDR1 SGHNT, CDR2 YYREEE (reference sequence). The V end was cut by 5 bases, the J end by 9 bases, with 12 bases between.

The chain has TRBV5-1 and TRBJ1-4; D is ambiguous. The germline gives CDR1 SGHRS, CDR2 YFSETQ. Trimming removed 4 bases at V and 0 bases at J, with 10 bases between. This CDR3 comprises 15 residues. The CDR3 protein is CASSPAGATNEKLFF. CDR3 DNA: TGCGCCAGCAGCCCAGCCGGGGCAACTAATGAAAAACTGTTTTTT.

The chain joins TRBV6-6 to TRBJ2-1; D gene uncertain. Trimming took 2 bases from V and 9 from J, leaving 11 bases between them. The germline V gene encodes CDR1 MNHNY and CDR2 SVGAGI (reference sequence). The CDR3 is 13 residues long. The CDR3 spells CASSYRASSEQFF. Written as DNA, the CDR3 is TGTGCCAGCAGTTACCGCGCTAGTTCTGAGCAGTTCTTC.

This chain connects TRBV28 to TRBJ2-4; TRBD1 aligns across 7 bases. The germline V gene has CDR1 MDHEN and CDR2 SYDVKM. V shed 5 bases, J shed 6 bases, and the junction held 7 bases outside the gene matches. This CDR3 has 14 residues. The CDR3 DNA follows: TGTGCCAGCAGTCCTCAGGGGGTGGGAAACATTCAGTACTTC. It encodes CASSPQGVGNIQYF.